This T cell receptor beta chain emerged from a study of cytomegalovirus exposure and HLA in healthy donors. CDR1 and CDR2 from the germline V gene are LNHNV and YYDKDF (reference sequence). This CDR3 contains 13 residues. The V segment lost 7 bases and the J segment 7 bases; nucleotides outside the gene matches: 9. PCR employed 60 Vbeta and 13 Jbeta primers. The table came from immunoSEQ multiplex PCR; TCRdb's copy has only in-frame clones and leaves some out. This repertoire shows 80,000 to 130,000 clones, 70% to 80% found once; its top ten account for more than 3.5%. Regarding the study as a whole: Equally common other TCR beta chains were less clonally expanded than HLA-associated ones, a later analysis found.

On this clone: What it binds is unknown.

Material: PBMCs. The clonotype was recovered from a female donor in good health and CMV-seropositive. V usage is TRBV15 and J usage is TRBJ1-2; 7 nucleotides align to TRBD1. The CDR3 loop is CATKGGQLGGYTF. CDR3 DNA sequence: TGTGCCACCAAGGGGGGACAGTTGGGTGGCTACACCTTC.